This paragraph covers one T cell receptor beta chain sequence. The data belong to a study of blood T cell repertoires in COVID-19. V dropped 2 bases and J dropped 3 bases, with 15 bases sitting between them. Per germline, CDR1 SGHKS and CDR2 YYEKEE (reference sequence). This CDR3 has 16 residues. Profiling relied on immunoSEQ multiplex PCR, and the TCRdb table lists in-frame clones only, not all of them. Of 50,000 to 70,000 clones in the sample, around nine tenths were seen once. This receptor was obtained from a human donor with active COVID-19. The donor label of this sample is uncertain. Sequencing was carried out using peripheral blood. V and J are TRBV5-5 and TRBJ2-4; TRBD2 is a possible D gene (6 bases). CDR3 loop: CASSFYSGEVKNIQYF. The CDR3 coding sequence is TGTGCCAGCAGCTTTTACTCTGGGGAGGTCAAAAACATTCAGTACTTC.